This T cell receptor beta chain originates from a study of T cells in Graves' hyperthyroidism and ophthalmopathy. This CDR3 has 15 amino acids. Trimming shortened V by 6 bases and J by 6 bases, and 17 bases separated the two germline ends. Study-level points and caveats: Expanded thyroid clonotypes (above 0.001) were mostly also found in blood. Model output signaled ophthalmopathy a median approximately 6 months ahead of onset.

In this sample, this clonotype turned up once. What it binds is not known. Amplification targeted TCR beta CDR3 regions from RNA transcripts. A set of HTBI primers served as the primers for a first-round RT-PCR of the TCR CDR3. Each CDR3 protein is one row after TCRdb ran MiXCR on the multiplex PCR reads. The sample contains fewer than 650,000 distinct CDR3 sequences, roughly 13% of which appear only once. Newly diagnosed patients aged 18 to 65 had hyperthyroidism of under 2 months' duration. Uncontrolled infection, other autoimmune disease, pregnancy or lactation barred patients from enrollment. This receptor was taken from a woman in her thirties with Graves' hyperthyroidism that later progressed to Graves' ophthalmopathy. The sequencing sample was made of blood. This sequence joins TRBV12-3 or TRBV12-4 and TRBJ2-2, with D perhaps TRBD1 (6 bases). CDR3 sequence: CASSSTRQAPGELFF. The DNA for the CDR3 is TGTGCCAGCAGCTCCACAAGACAGGCCCCCGGGGAGCTGTTTTTT.